This T cell receptor (beta chain) was observed in a study of shared clonotypes between healthy human individuals. The germline CDR1 and CDR2 sequences are SQVTM and ANQGSEA. V lost 4 bases and J lost 1, with 7 bases in between. This CDR3 comprises 13 residues. This table comes from immunoSEQ multiplex PCR, and its TCRdb copy is limited to in-frame clones, with some not included. The sample includes roughly 1.5 million clones, 95% to 99% of them seen just once. This TCR was recovered from a man younger than 40 in good health. Sequences were obtained from naive CD4+ T cells sorted from blood. Subset here: CD45RA+ positively selected. This rearrangement joins TRBV29-1 to TRBJ2-2; D might be TRBD1 (5 bases). The CDR3 DNA sequence: TGCAGCGTTGGGACACTGAACACCGGGGAGCTGTTTTTT. This gives the protein CSVGTLNTGELFF.